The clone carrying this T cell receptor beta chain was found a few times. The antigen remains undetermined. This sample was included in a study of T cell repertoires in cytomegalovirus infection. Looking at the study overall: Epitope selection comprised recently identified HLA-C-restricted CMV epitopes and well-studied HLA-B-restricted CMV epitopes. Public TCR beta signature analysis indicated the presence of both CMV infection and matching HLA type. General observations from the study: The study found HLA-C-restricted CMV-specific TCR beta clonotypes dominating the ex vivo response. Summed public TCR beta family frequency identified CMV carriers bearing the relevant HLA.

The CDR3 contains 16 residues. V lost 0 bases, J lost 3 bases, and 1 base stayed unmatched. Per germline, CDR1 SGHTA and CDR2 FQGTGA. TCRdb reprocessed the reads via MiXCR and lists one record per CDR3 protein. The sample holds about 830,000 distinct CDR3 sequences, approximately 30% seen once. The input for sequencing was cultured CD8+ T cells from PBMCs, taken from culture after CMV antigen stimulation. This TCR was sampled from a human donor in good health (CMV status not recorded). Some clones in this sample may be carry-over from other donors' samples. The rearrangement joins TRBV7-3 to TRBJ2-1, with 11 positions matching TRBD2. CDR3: CASSLTGTSGYNEQFF. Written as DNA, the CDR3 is TGTGCCAGCAGCTTAACCGGGACTAGCGGCTACAATGAGCAGTTCTTC.